This T cell receptor (beta chain) was identified during a study of cytomegalovirus exposure and HLA in healthy donors. This clone was seen just once. As yet, its antigen is unknown. Amplification used 60 Vbeta primers and 13 Jbeta primers. The data were produced by immunoSEQ multiplex PCR, yet TCRdb's version contains in-frame clones alone and is incomplete. This repertoire shows tens of thousands of clones, more than 70% found once; its top ten account for over 10%. The germline V gene encodes CDR1 SGDLS and CDR2 YYNGEE. CDR3 length: 16 amino acids. Trimming took off 0 bases at V and 5 bases at J, with 17 bases between the two ends. Study-level results: Under in vitro conditions, a few CMV-associated chains were confirmed as specific for CMV antigens. Most TCR beta V segments were productive about 87% or about 30% of the time in an earlier analysis. Cytomegalovirus-associated status was assigned to about 160 TCR beta chains.

The sequenced sample was PBMCs. The receptor's source is a woman aged 40 to 55 in good health and CMV-seropositive. J is TRBJ1-2 and V is TRBV9; D not certain. The CDR3 sequence is CASSVGRVGRIYGYTF. DNA of the CDR3: TGTGCCAGCAGCGTAGGTCGAGTTGGGCGAATATATGGCTACACCTTC.